These T cell receptor beta chains were read from a single sample in a study of identical twins. A single record per CDR3 protein comes from TCRdb applying MiXCR to the 5' RACE reads. The table records 200,000 to 250,000 distinct CDR3 sequences, about 7.5% of them present only once. These data also formed part of another study, on yellow fever vaccine responses in identical twins.

The sample comprised memory (CD45RO+) T cells sorted from blood. Receptors originate from a woman younger than 35 in good health. Both conserved end residues are part of each CDR3. Each record gives: J gene, clone size, D gene, V gene, CDR3 DNA, CDR3 protein. A D gene is named only where the DNA matches it firmly. Expanded clones are given a class, and other clones once, few, many or no size at all.

TRBJ2-7,-,TRBD2,TRBV11-2,TGTGCCAGCAGCTTAGTTGCTAGCGGGGGGGAGAGCTCCTACGAGCAGTACTTC,CASSLVASGGESSYEQYF
TRBJ1-5,few,-,TRBV20-1,TGCAGTGCTAGAGATCAGGATAGCAATCAGCCCCAGCATTTT,CSARDQDSNQPQHF
TRBJ1-3,-,-,TRBV3-1,TGTGCCAGCAGCCAAGAGCAGGGAAACACCATATATTTT,CASSQEQGNTIYF
TRBJ2-7,-,-,TRBV6-5,TGTGCCAGCAGTTACTCAGGACAGAGCTACGAGCAGTACTTC,CASSYSGQSYEQYF
TRBJ2-7,-,TRBD1,TRBV3-1,TGTGCCAGCAGCCCCGGACAGGGCGTCAAGCAGTACTTC,CASSPGQGVKQYF
TRBJ1-1,few,-,TRBV28,TGTGCCAGCAGTTTGTGGAACACTGAAGCTTTCTTT,CASSLWNTEAFF
TRBJ2-2,-,-,TRBV21-1,TGTGCCAGCAGCAACGGGGGACAGGGGGGGACCGGGGAGCTGTTTTTT,CASSNGGQGGTGELFF
TRBJ2-1,-,TRBD1,TRBV3-1,TGTGCCAGCAGCCCAGGGGGATACGCTCACAGTGAGCAGTTCTTC,CASSPGGYAHSEQFF
TRBJ2-1,-,TRBD2,TRBV28,TGTGCCAGCAGTTCACCAGGGAGCGGGGGGGCCGGTGAGCAGTTCTTC,CASSSPGSGGAGEQFF
TRBJ2-7,few,TRBD2,TRBV27,TGTGCCAGCGGGGGACTAGACGATTCCAACGAGCAGTACTTC,CASGGLDDSNEQYF
TRBJ2-3,few,-,TRBV7-2,TGTGCCAGCAGCCGCCCCCCCGGCACAGATACGCAGTATTTT,CASSRPPGTDTQYF
TRBJ1-1,-,-,TRBV19,TGTGCCAGTAGTGCCCGGGAGGGGACTGAAGCTTTCTTT,CASSAREGTEAFF
TRBJ2-3,-,-,TRBV6-5,TGTGCCAGCAGTTACAATTTGGGGTCTACCACTAGCACAGATACGCAGTATTTT,CASSYNLGSTTSTDTQYF
TRBJ2-2,-,TRBD1,TRBV12-3/TRBV12-4,TGTGCCAGCAGTTTACGGACAGGGTCCGGGGAGCTGTTTTTT,CASSLRTGSGELFF
TRBJ2-1,many,TRBD2,TRBV7-6,TGTGCCAGCACCATCAAAGCGGGGGGCCTCTCCTACAATGAGCAGTTCTTC,CASTIKAGGLSYNEQFF
TRBJ2-6,-,-,TRBV6-1,TGTGCCACCTCGACCTCTGGGGCCAACGTCCTGACTTTC,CATSTSGANVLTF
TRBJ1-5,few,-,TRBV20-1,TGCAGTGCTAGTCCTGAGGGGGGTAGCAATCAGCCCCAGCATTTT,CSASPEGGSNQPQHF
TRBJ2-3,few,-,TRBV11-2,TGTGCCAGCAGCTACGGAACGCGGGGTAGCGACACAGATACGCAGTATTTT,CASSYGTRGSDTDTQYF
TRBJ1-6,-,-,TRBV12-3/TRBV12-4,TGTGCCAGCAGTTTTACCGAGAGCTACTATAATTCACCCCTCCACTTT,CASSFTESYYNSPLHF
TRBJ2-3,many,TRBD2,TRBV12-3/TRBV12-4,TGTGCCAGCCAAAGGCTGGGGGGGGGGGGAGATACGCAGTATTTT,CASQRLGGGGDTQYF
TRBJ2-3,-,TRBD1,TRBV6-2/TRBV6-3,TGTGCCAGCAGTACGGACAGGGCAATCGGCACAGATACGCAGTATTTT,CASSTDRAIGTDTQYF
TRBJ2-3,few,-,TRBV7-6,TGTGCCAGCAGCTTAGAGGGTCCGGGGGGCCCAGATACGCAGTATTTT,CASSLEGPGGPDTQYF
TRBJ2-5,-,TRBD2,TRBV7-8,TGTGCCAGCAGCCCACCCCGGGCTAGCGGTTATCTAAACCAAGAGACCCAGTACTTC,CASSPPRASGYLNQETQYF
TRBJ2-7,many,-,TRBV29-1,TGCAGCGTTGAAGGAGGTGGCGAGCAGTACTTC,CSVEGGGEQYF
TRBJ2-6,many,-,TRBV28,TGTGCCAGCAGGAACTCTGGGGCCAACGTCCTGACTTTC,CASRNSGANVLTF
TRBJ2-3,once,-,TRBV6-1,TGTGCCAGCACCCATAACCCCCGGCCGGGGGGCCGAGATACGCAGTATTTT,CASTHNPRPGGRDTQYF
TRBJ2-1,many,TRBD2,TRBV15,TGTGCCACCAGCAGAGATTCTCGGACTAGCGGGGGATTCGGCTATGAGCAGTTCTTC,CATSRDSRTSGGFGYEQFF
TRBJ1-4,many,-,TRBV2,TGTGCCAGCAGTGAGGGGACGTCGACCGAAAAACTGTTTTTT,CASSEGTSTEKLFF